This T cell receptor (beta chain) is drawn from a study of shared clonotypes between healthy human individuals. This clone was observed at least ten times. This sample also contains other DNA sequences that code for the same CDR3. Assay used: immunoSEQ multiplex PCR; TCRdb lists only in-frame clones, some missing. Among 950,000 to 1,100,000 clones listed, about four fifths were seen once. The V and J ends lost 2 bases and 6 bases respectively, with 16 bases between them. The CDR3 runs 15 residues. The germline V gene encodes CDR1 MDHEN and CDR2 SYDVKM. This receptor was obtained from a man younger than 35 in good health. Some clones in this sample may be carry-over from other donors' samples. The V and J genes are TRBV28 and TRBJ2-5, with a tentative D call TRBD1 (6 bases). Material for sequencing was memory CD4+ T cells from PBMCs. Subset indicated: CD45RA-negative fraction. CDR3 bases: TGTGCCAGCAGTTTACCAGGGGAAGGGTGGCAGACCCAGTACTTC. Translated, it gives CASSLPGEGWQTQYF.